The 25 T cell receptor beta chains below come from one sample, sequenced in a study of shared clonotypes between healthy human individuals. Sequencing used immunoSEQ multiplex PCR; TCRdb keeps in-frame clones, though not all of them. The data hold hundreds of thousands of clones, with about 74% observed a single time. Material: PBMCs. The receptors were gathered from a woman in her thirties or forties in good health. Some clones in this sample may be carry-over from other donors' samples.

The chain has TRBV30 and TRBJ1-2; D not resolved. Germline CDR1 is GTSNPN and CDR2 is SVGIG (reference sequence). V gave up 2 bases and J gave up 4 bases, with 11 bases separating them. The CDR3 spans 13 residues. CDR3 loop: CAWSIGTIYGYTF. The CDR3 DNA follows: TGTGCCTGGAGTATCGGCACAATCTATGGCTACACCTTC.

This clone was recorded many times. Other nucleotide sequences from this sample produce the same CDR3. V is TRBV7-2 and J is TRBJ1-5, with 7 bases matching TRBD1. Trimming at V came to 5 bases and at J to 3 bases, leaving 7 bases not matched to a gene. Germline V gene sequence: CDR1 SGHTA, CDR2 FQGNSA. CDR3 length equals 15 residues. CDR3: CASSLAGGPNQPQHF. The CDR3 DNA follows: TGTGCCAGCAGCCTCGCAGGGGGACCCAATCAGCCCCAGCATTTT.

The J gene is TRBJ1-1, the V gene TRBV29-1; D remains unclear. V lost 2 bases to trimming and J lost 5 bases, with 18 bases between them. The germline CDR1 and CDR2 sequences are SQVTM and ANQGSEA. The CDR3 loop spans 15 amino acids. In nucleotides, the CDR3 is TGCAGCGTTGAAATTGGGCTTCATCGAGGTACTGAAGCTTTCTTT. It yields the protein CSVEIGLHRGTEAFF.

The chain combines TRBV28 with TRBJ2-7, with D hard to call. Germline loops: CDR1 MDHEN, CDR2 SYDVKM. V was shortened by 4 bases and J by 2 bases, with 9 bases between the two germline ends. The CDR3 extends over 13 amino acids. The CDR3 is CASSSPATYEQYF. The CDR3 coding sequence is TGTGCCAGCAGTTCACCGGCTACCTACGAGCAGTACTTC.

The chain links TRBV6-5 to TRBJ2-5; tentatively, D is TRBD2 (5 bases). This CDR3 has 13 amino acids. V lost 6 bases and J lost 5, with 13 bases in between. The germline V gene has CDR1 MNHEY and CDR2 SVGAGI. The CDR3 protein is CASRSLVTETQYF. CDR3 in DNA: TGTGCCAGCAGGTCACTAGTAACTGAGACCCAGTACTTC.

To note about this clone: A much larger clone lies one base from this, so it may be a read error. The same CDR3 also results from other DNA sequences found in this sample. V usage is TRBV15 and J usage is TRBJ2-5; D might be TRBD1 or TRBD2, each matching 5 bases. The CDR3 runs to 13 residues. Germline assignment: CDR1 LNHNV and CDR2 YYDKDF (reference sequence). V dropped 2 bases and J dropped 5 bases, with 9 bases sitting between them. CDR3 amino acids: CATSRQGGETQYF. The CDR3 DNA is TGTGCCACCAGCAGACAGGGCGGGGAGACCCAGTACTTC.

The chain couples TRBV5-1 to TRBJ1-2; D not certain. V lost 3 bases and J lost 2, with 17 bases in between. Germline CDR1 is SGHRS and CDR2 is YFSETQ. The CDR3 is made up of 16 amino acids. This CDR3 is CASSSSASRTNYGYTF. CDR3 coding DNA: TGCGCCAGCAGCTCGTCCGCCAGTCGAACCAACTATGGCTACACCTTC.

The chain joins TRBV28 to TRBJ2-5, with D perhaps matching TRBD2 (6 bases). Trimming took 3 bases from V and 3 from J, leaving 14 bases between them. The CDR3 contains 15 residues. Germline CDR1 is MDHEN and CDR2 is SYDVKM. The CDR3 DNA reads as TGTGCCAGCAGTTTTGCGGGGAACATGGAAGAGACCCAGTACTTC. This gives the protein CASSFAGNMEETQYF.

About this clone: The junction departs from the called germline gene at one end, perhaps through a read error. Other DNA variants within this sample encode the same CDR3. The J gene is TRBJ1-5, the V gene TRBV11-2; 8 bases map to TRBD1. The CDR3 totals 14 residues. The germline V gene encodes CDR1 SGHAT and CDR2 FQNNGV. Here the CDR3 DNA reads TGTGCCAGCAGCCTAGACAGGGGCGGTCAGCCCCAGCATTTT. It codes for CASSLDRGGQPQHF. The whole variable domain, remainder taken from reference TRBV11-2 and TRBJ1-5, is EAGVAQSPRYKIIEKRQSVAFWCNPISGHATLYWYQQILGQGPKLLIQFQNNGVVDDSQLPKDRFSAERLKGVDSTLKIQPAKLEDSAVYLCASSLDRGGQPQHFGDGTRLSIL.

Regarding this clone: This likely came from a read error, as a far larger clone is one base away. The same CDR3 arises from other DNA sequences in this sample as well. The chain has TRBV18 and TRBJ1-2, with unresolved D. CDR1 KGHSH and CDR2 LQKENI come from the germline V gene. This CDR3 region has 12 residues. The CDR3 here is CASPPPDYGYTF. CDR3 bases: TGTGCCAGCCCACCACCAGACTATGGCTACACCTTC.

This clone was recorded many times. The chain links TRBV7-2 to TRBJ2-7; no clear D gene. The ends were cut back, 5 bases at V and 1 base at J, with 9 bases in the middle. Germline CDR1 and CDR2: SGHTA and FQGNSA. The CDR3 has 13 amino acids. CDR3 loop: CASSHGHSYEQYF. CDR3 bases: TGTGCCAGCAGCCACGGTCATTCCTACGAGCAGTACTTC.

This chain uses TRBV18 with TRBJ2-3, with 8 positions matching TRBD2. The CDR3 totals 15 residues. Looked up from germline, CDR1 is KGHSH and CDR2 is LQKENI. The ends lost 1 base at V and 3 bases at J; junction bases unmatched: 3. CDR3 nucleotide sequence: TGTGCCAGCTCACCACGCGGCGGGAGGACAGATACGCAGTATTTT. Translation: CASSPRGGRTDTQYF.

This clone came up once. This rearrangement joins TRBV29-1 to TRBJ2-1; 10 nucleotides match TRBD2. The CDR3 is made up of 18 amino acids. Germline CDR1 SQVTM, CDR2 ANQGSEA. The V and J ends lost 4 bases and 6 bases, in that order; junction bases with no gene match: 18. In DNA form, the CDR3 reads TGCAGCGTTGTAGGCGCCGCTAGCGGGAGTGGCTCGAGCAATGAGCAGTTCTTC. Its protein is CSVVGAASGSGSSNEQFF.

About this clone: A far larger clone lies a single base away; this is likely a read error. The chain has TRBV27 and TRBJ1-4; D is undetermined. This CDR3 region has 14 residues. Trimming removed 2 bases at V and 4 bases at J, with 8 bases between. CDR1 and CDR2 (germline): MNHEY, SMNVEV (reference sequence). The CDR3 DNA follows: TGTGCCAGCAGTTTAGCGGACGGTAATGAAAAACTGTTTTTT. Residues: CASSLADGNEKLFF.

About this clone: A much larger clone differs from this one at a single base, so this may be a read error. The chain links TRBV29-1 to TRBJ1-3; no clear D. Between the trimmed V and J ends, which lost 3 bases and 2 bases, there was a span of 2 bases. The CDR3 runs to 11 residues. Germline lookup yields CDR1 SQVTM and CDR2 ANQGSEA. The CDR3 DNA follows: TGCAGCGTTGAGGCTGGAAACACCATATATTTT. Translated, it gives CSVEAGNTIYF.

Turning to this clone: Only one base separates this from a far larger clonotype, so it likely reflects a read error. The conserved final phenylalanine or tryptophan is absent from the CDR3, which likely points to a read error. This rearrangement joins TRBV15 to TRBJ2-7, with D possibly being TRBD1 (5 bases). This CDR3 contains 14 residues. Germline V gives CDR1 LNHNV, CDR2 YYDKDF (reference sequence). V was shortened by 0 bases and J by 7 bases, with 13 bases between the two germline ends. Here the CDR3 DNA reads TGTGCCACCAGCAGAGAGGGGCTATCTGGGGAGCAGTACCTC. Protein: CATSREGLSGEQYL.

This clone has a single count. The rearrangement uses TRBV7-2 and TRBJ1-4; D perhaps matches TRBD1 (5 bases). Germline V gives CDR1 SGHTA, CDR2 FQGNSA. V was cut by 0 bases and J by 7 bases, with 9 bases left in between. CDR3 length equals 14 residues. The chain's CDR3 is CASSLAREGEKLFF. The CDR3 DNA sequence: TGTGCCAGCAGCTTAGCCAGGGAAGGTGAAAAACTGTTTTTT.

This chain connects TRBV6-1 to TRBJ2-5, with D perhaps TRBD2 (6 bases). Judging by the DNA end, TRBJ2-7 fits better; the J call may be wrong. Looked up from germline, CDR1 is MNHNS and CDR2 is SASEGT. The CDR3 loop spans 13 amino acids. The DNA for the CDR3 is TGTGCCAGCAGCCTTGTGGGGGGCTACGAGCAGTACTTC. The encoded protein is CASSLVGGYEQYF.

This clone has a handful of counts. This chain links TRBV2 with TRBJ2-2; 8 positions agree with TRBD1. V lost 8 bases to trimming and J lost 4 bases; unmatched junction nucleotides: 3. CDR1 and CDR2 (germline): SNHLY, FYNNEI. The CDR3 length is 13 residues. DNA of the CDR3: TGTGCCAGCGGGGGACAGGCCACCGGGGAGCTGTTTTTT. Its translation is CASGGQATGELFF.

J is TRBJ2-7 and V is TRBV18; weak D call: TRBD2 (6 bases). The V end lost 1 base, the J end lost 5 bases, and 15 bases lay between the germline ends. The CDR3 spans 15 residues. Looked up from germline, CDR1 is KGHSH and CDR2 is LQKENI. The CDR3 DNA sequence: TGTGCCAGCTCACCACAGGACTATCCCTTCGACGAGCAGTACTTC. It specifies CASSPQDYPFDEQYF.

In the case of this clone: A much larger clone lies a single base off, so this may be a read error. Other nucleotide sequences in the sample specify the same CDR3. The V and J genes are TRBV7-7 and TRBJ2-7; 11 bases match TRBD1. Per germline, CDR1 SSHAT and CDR2 FNYEAQ (reference sequence). The CDR3 spans 13 residues. The CDR3 coding sequence is TGCGCTAGCAGCTCCGGGACAGGGGGCGAGCAGTACTTC. Encoded protein: CASSSGTGGEQYF.

This chain links TRBV6-1 with TRBJ1-3; tentative D call: TRBD1 (6 bases). The V gene's germline CDR1 is MNHNS and CDR2 SASEGT. This CDR3 contains 15 residues. V dropped 2 bases and J dropped 1 base, with 9 bases sitting between them. The CDR3 DNA is TGTGCCAGCAGTGAATTGGGGGCGTCTGGAAACACCATATATTTT. As protein: CASSELGASGNTIYF.

The chain is built from TRBV5-6 and TRBJ2-6, with 8 bases matching TRBD1. The CDR3 covers 15 residues. After removal of 4 bases from V and 6 bases from J, the junction contained 6 bases not matched to a gene. Germline V lookup: CDR1 SGHDT, CDR2 YYEEEE. CDR3 DNA: TGTGCCAGCAGCGCACAGGGGGGTCTGGCCAACGTCCTGACTTTC. Protein: CASSAQGGLANVLTF.

The rearrangement joins TRBV7-8 to TRBJ2-5; TRBD2 agrees at 7 bases. From germline, CDR1 is SGHVS and CDR2 FQNEAQ. The CDR3 is made up of 14 amino acids. The V gene end was trimmed by 2 bases and the J gene end by 9 bases; junction bases not matched to a gene: 9. This chain's CDR3 is CASSLLAATSPQYF. The CDR3 region has the DNA TGTGCCAGCAGCTTACTAGCGGCGACGAGCCCCCAGTACTTC.

The V and J genes are TRBV7-9 and TRBJ1-5; D is unclear. The CDR3 is 14 amino acids. V lost 1 base and J lost 6, with 10 bases in between. Per the germline V gene, CDR1 is SEHNR and CDR2 is FQNEAQ (reference sequence). The CDR3: CASSLDGSLQPQHF. For the CDR3, the DNA is TGTGCCAGCAGCTTAGATGGGAGCCTTCAGCCCCAGCATTTT.